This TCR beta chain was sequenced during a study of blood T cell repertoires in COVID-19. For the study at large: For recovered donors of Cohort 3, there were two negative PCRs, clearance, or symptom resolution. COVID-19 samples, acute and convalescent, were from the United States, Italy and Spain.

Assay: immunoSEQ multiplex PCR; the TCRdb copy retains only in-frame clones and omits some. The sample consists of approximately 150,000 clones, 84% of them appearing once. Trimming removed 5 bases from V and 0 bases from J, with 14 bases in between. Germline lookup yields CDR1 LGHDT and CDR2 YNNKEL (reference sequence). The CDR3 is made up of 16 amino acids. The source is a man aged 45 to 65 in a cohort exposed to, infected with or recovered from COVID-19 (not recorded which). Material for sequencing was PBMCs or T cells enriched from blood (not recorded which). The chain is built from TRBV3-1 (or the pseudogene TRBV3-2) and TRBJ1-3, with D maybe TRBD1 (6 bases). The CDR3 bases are TGTGCCAGCAGCGACAGGAACCTTGACTCTGGAAACACCATATATTTT. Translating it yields CASSDRNLDSGNTIYF.